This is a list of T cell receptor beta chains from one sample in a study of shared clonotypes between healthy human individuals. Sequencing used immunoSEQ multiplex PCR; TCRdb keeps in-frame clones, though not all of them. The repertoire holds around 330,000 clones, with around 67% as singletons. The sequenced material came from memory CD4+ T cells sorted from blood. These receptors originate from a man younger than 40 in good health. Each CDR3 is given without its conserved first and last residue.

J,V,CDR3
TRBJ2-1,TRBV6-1,ASKWGLVNEQF
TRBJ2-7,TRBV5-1,ASSFRTGSYEQY
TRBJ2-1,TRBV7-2,ASSLEVQGEQF
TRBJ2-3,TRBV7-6,ASSPLAGLAGTDTQY
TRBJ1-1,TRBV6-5,ASSYDSHTEAF
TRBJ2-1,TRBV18,ASSPFTGRAGLNEQF
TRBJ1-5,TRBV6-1,ASSTQSNQPQH
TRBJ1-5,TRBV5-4,ASSDAAGGGNQPQH
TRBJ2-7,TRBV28,ASSPITTGAYEQY
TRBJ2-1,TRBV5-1,ASSLPSLAGGEEQF
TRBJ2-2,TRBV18,ASSPTSGSTGELF
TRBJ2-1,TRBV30,APTGTSAYNEQF
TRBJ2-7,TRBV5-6,ASSLLVRLTQGGEDEQY
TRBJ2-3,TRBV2,ASIWETDTQY
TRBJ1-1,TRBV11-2,ASSFSRVSEAF
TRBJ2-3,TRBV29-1,SVEDLQRERFTDTQY
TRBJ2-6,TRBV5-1,ASSAGHVNSGANVLT
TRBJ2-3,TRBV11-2,ASRQKRDRGPDTQY
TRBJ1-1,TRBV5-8,ASETPTGGLLEAF
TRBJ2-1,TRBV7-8,ASSLGQASGSEQF
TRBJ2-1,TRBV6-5,ASSPPGLRIDEQF
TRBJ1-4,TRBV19,ASKDRGITNEKLF